The 8 T cell receptor beta chains presented below share a single source sample, sequenced in a study of technical replicates of blood from several donors. Repertoires were generated with immunoSEQ multiplex PCR, while TCRdb's copy carries only in-frame clones and drops some. The data show 74,000 or so clones, 80% to 95% seen once. Specimen: T cells isolated from PBMCs. The receptors shown here come from a human donor in good health.

The CDR3 DNA sequence: TGTGCCACCAGCAGAGAGAAGCTAGCGGGAGCACGAAATGAGCAGTTCTTC. Translating it yields CATSREKLAGARNEQFF. The chain has TRBV15 and TRBJ2-1, with 10 bases fitting TRBD2. CDR3 length: 17 residues. J gave up 7 bases and V 0 bases, and 9 bases lay outside the gene matches. CDR1 and CDR2 from the germline V gene are LNHNV and YYDKDF (reference sequence).

The chain links TRBV2 to TRBJ1-2, with unresolved D. The CDR3 contains 12 residues. Germline values: CDR1 SNHLY, CDR2 FYNNEI. The V end lost 1 base, the J end lost 4 bases, and 4 bases lay between the germline ends. The chain's CDR3 is CASSEDSYGYTF. In DNA form, the CDR3 reads TGTGCCAGCAGTGAAGACAGCTATGGCTACACCTTC.

This clone was recorded once. J is TRBJ1-1 and V is TRBV29-1, with TRBD1 identical over 9 bases. Germline CDR1 is SQVTM and CDR2 is ANQGSEA. With V trimmed by 3 bases and J by 5 bases, 10 bases remained unmatched. The CDR3 loop spans 15 amino acids. The CDR3 region is CSVDRAGTGNTEAFF. CDR3 nucleotide sequence: TGCAGCGTTGACCGTGCCGGGACAGGGAATACTGAAGCTTTCTTT.

The V and J genes are TRBV19 and TRBJ1-3; D unresolved. The length of the CDR3 is 15 residues. V gave up 4 bases and J gave up 1 base, with 11 bases separating them. Germline CDR1 reads LNHDA; CDR2 reads SQIVND (reference sequence). This CDR3 reads CASSTRGRSGNTIYF. CDR3 nucleotide sequence: TGTGCCAGTAGTACTAGAGGGAGGTCTGGAAACACCATATATTTT.

In its sample, this clone was seen a few times. CDR3 nucleotide sequence: TGTGCCAGCAGTCCAGGGCTAAACGATCAGCCCCAGCATTTT. Translation gives CASSPGLNDQPQHF. The chain employs TRBV28 and TRBJ1-5; a weak D match, TRBD1 (5 bases). V gave up 5 bases and J gave up 5 bases, with 13 bases separating them. This CDR3 region has 14 residues. The germline CDR1 and CDR2 sequences are MDHEN and SYDVKM.

The CDR3 loop is CATSREGEGGTEAFF. CDR3 sequence (DNA): TGTGCCACCAGCAGAGAGGGGGAGGGTGGCACTGAAGCTTTCTTT. The chain couples TRBV15 to TRBJ1-1; a possible D gene is TRBD1 (5 bases). The V gene's germline CDR1 is LNHNV and CDR2 YYDKDF (reference sequence). The CDR3 extends over 15 amino acids. V lost 0 bases to trimming and J lost 4 bases, with 12 bases between them.

The rearrangement links TRBV2 to TRBJ1-5; 8 bases align to TRBD1. Trimming cost V 7 bases and J 1 base; bases outside gene matches: 3. This CDR3 is built from 14 residues. CDR1 and CDR2 (germline): SNHLY, FYNNEI. CDR3 sequence reads: CASNGQGSNQPQHF. As DNA, the CDR3 is TGTGCCAGCAACGGACAGGGAAGCAATCAGCCCCAGCATTTT.

The chain combines TRBV14 with TRBJ2-5; D is unresolved. Germline V gene data show CDR1 as SGHDN and CDR2 as FVKESK. CDR3 size: 15 residues. V was clipped by 3 bases and J by 4 bases, with 15 bases between them. For the CDR3, the DNA is TGTGCCAGCAGCCAGAGAGGTAGACTGAGAGAGACCCAGTACTTC. This codes for CASSQRGRLRETQYF.